The table lists the clone carrying this T cell receptor beta chain with a few counts. This sample is part of a study of regulatory T cells in long-lasting Graves disease. Through Arm-PCR of CDR3 regions and iRepertoire HTBI primers, TCR beta libraries were built. TCRdb reanalysed the multiplex PCR reads using MiXCR and keeps one entry per CDR3 protein. The table shows approximately 470,000 distinct CDR3 sequences, with about 20% occurring only once. Germline loops: CDR1 SQVTM, CDR2 ANQGSEA. The ends were cut back, 3 bases at V and 5 bases at J, with 10 bases in the middle. CDR3 length: 12 amino acids. Regarding time point: persistent/refractory GD, antithyroid drugs over 5 years with positive TRAb. Construction of the TCR library relied on RNA isolated from PBMCs.

The input for sequencing was peripheral blood mononuclear cells (PBMCs), taken when the disease was refractory, from a patient treated with antithyroid drugs. The source of this sequence is a female donor with Graves disease. This rearrangement joins TRBV29-1 to TRBJ2-5; D not certain. CDR3: CSVEWGFETQYF. CDR3 in DNA: TGCAGCGTTGAGTGGGGTTTCGAGACCCAGTACTTC. Supplemented by reference TRBV29-1 and TRBJ2-5, the full variable domain reads SAVISQKPSRDICQRGTSLTIQCQVDSQVTMMFWYRQQPGQSLTLIATANQGSEATYESGFVIDKFPISRPNLTFSTLTVSNMSPEDSSIYLCSVEWGFETQYFGPGTRLLVL.